These T cell receptor beta chains were read from a single sample in a study of shared T cell receptors in the human thymus. The table came from immunoSEQ multiplex PCR; TCRdb's copy has only in-frame clones and leaves some out. The data show about 380,000 clones, approximately 95% seen once. Sequences were obtained from thymocytes. The receptors derive from a human donor. Each CDR3 is given with its conserved first and last residue. The order of the fields is D gene, V gene, J gene, clone size, CDR3 protein, CDR3 DNA. A D gene is named only where the DNA matches it firmly. Rows give clone size only sometimes, using once, few, many, or a class for an expanded clone.

TRBD2	TRBV11-2	TRBJ2-1	NA	CASSSGTSGYNEQFF	TGTGCCAGCAGCTCCGGGACTAGCGGCTACAATGAGCAGTTCTTC
TRBD1	TRBV27	TRBJ1-2	once	CASSSIPGQGGYTF	TGTGCCAGCAGTTCGATCCCGGGACAGGGAGGCTACACCTTC
TRBD2	TRBV10-3	TRBJ2-7	NA	CATWGGAERTSGSSYEQYF	TGTGCCACCTGGGGCGGGGCAGAAAGGACTAGCGGGAGCTCCTACGAGCAGTACTTC
TRBD2	TRBV5-1	TRBJ2-1	NA	CASSLEGLAGAFYNEQFF	TGCGCCAGCAGCTTGGAAGGGCTAGCGGGAGCCTTCTACAATGAGCAGTTCTTC
NA	TRBV10-1	TRBJ2-3	NA	CASSESRATRGDTQYF	TGCGCCAGCAGTGAGTCGAGGGCAACCCGGGGAGATACGCAGTATTTT
NA	TRBV6-4	TRBJ1-2	NA	CASSDSRYGDNYGYTF	TGTGCCAGCAGTGACTCCAGGTACGGGGATAACTATGGCTACACCTTC
NA	TRBV6-6	TRBJ1-5	NA	CASSPRSRDGNQPQHF	TGTGCCAGCAGCCCTAGGTCCAGGGATGGCAATCAGCCCCAGCATTTT
TRBD2	TRBV15	TRBJ2-7	NA	CATSTSGTSGRVSYEQYF	TGTGCCACCAGTACAAGCGGGACTAGCGGGAGGGTGAGTTACGAGCAGTACTTC
NA	TRBV28	TRBJ2-1	NA	CASSTNDGQGPGLAVTSSYNEQFF	TGTGCCAGCAGCACGAATGACGGACAGGGGCCCGGACTAGCGGTTACCAGCTCCTACAATGAGCAGTTCTTC
NA	TRBV13	TRBJ2-5	NA	CASSLALETQYF	TGTGCCAGCAGCTTAGCCTTGGAGACCCAGTACTTC
TRBD1	TRBV9	TRBJ1-4	NA	CASSVEDRANNEKLFF	TGTGCCAGCAGCGTAGAGGACAGGGCTAATAATGAAAAACTGTTTTTT
TRBD1	TRBV10-2	TRBJ1-3	NA	CASRGQGPGNTIYF	TGCGCCAGCAGAGGACAGGGGCCTGGAAACACCATATATTTT
NA	TRBV27	TRBJ2-7	NA	CASGGQGSYEQYF	TGTGCCAGCGGGGGCCAGGGTTCCTACGAGCAGTACTTC
NA	TRBV7-2	TRBJ2-3	NA	CASSLVGNGLATDTQYF	TGTGCCAGCAGCTTAGTGGGTAATGGACTGGCCACAGATACGCAGTATTTT
NA	TRBV5-4	TRBJ2-5	NA	CASSLPQLRSREGHRETQYF	TGTGCCAGCAGCTTGCCCCAACTGAGGTCCCGGGAAGGGCATAGAGAGACCCAGTACTTC
NA	TRBV5-4	TRBJ2-3	NA	CASSLEGAGTTSTDTQYF	TGTGCCAGCAGCTTGGAGGGGGCGGGGACTACTAGCACAGATACGCAGTATTTT
NA	TRBV7-8	TRBJ1-5	NA	CASRGASGNQPQHF	TGTGCCAGCCGGGGGGCGTCGGGCAATCAGCCCCAGCATTTT
NA	TRBV19	TRBJ2-2	NA	CASSIPASPAGELFF	TGTGCCAGTAGTATTCCCGCTAGCCCAGCCGGGGAGCTGTTTTTT
NA	TRBV6-5	TRBJ2-1	once	CASSYSAGSTYNEQFF	TGTGCCAGCAGTTACTCGGCGGGAAGTACCTACAATGAGCAGTTCTTC
NA	TRBV5-4	TRBJ1-2	NA	CASSLFLAGDGYTF	TGTGCCAGCAGCTTGTTCCTGGCAGGGGATGGCTACACCTTC
TRBD1	TRBV23-1	TRBJ1-5	NA	CASSQSVGTANQPQHF	TGCGCCAGCAGTCAATCGGTGGGGACAGCGAATCAGCCCCAGCATTTT
NA	TRBV1	TRBJ2-1	NA	CTSSQDSTSGTPYNEQFF	TGCACCAGCAGCCAAGATTCGACTAGCGGGACACCCTACAATGAGCAGTTCTTC
NA	TRBV4-1	TRBJ2-5	NA	CASSPWPKETQYF	TGCGCCAGCAGCCCTTGGCCCAAGGAGACCCAGTACTTC
NA	TRBV11-2	TRBJ2-1	NA	CASSSSAWGEQFF	TGTGCCAGCAGCTCCAGCGCTTGGGGTGAGCAGTTCTTC
NA	TRBV19	TRBJ2-2	NA	CASTPGGNVGGELFF	TGTGCCAGTACCCCGGGCGGGAATGTAGGCGGGGAGCTGTTTTTT
NA	TRBV4-3	TRBJ1-2	NA	CASRNGGRKDYGYTF	TGCGCCAGCAGGAATGGGGGGCGAAAGGACTATGGCTACACCTTC
NA	TRBV7-2	TRBJ2-3	NA	CASSFGGPTDTQYF	TGTGCCAGCAGCTTCGGCGGGCCCACAGATACGCAGTATTTT
TRBD2	TRBV9	TRBJ2-1	NA	CASSSPTSGSREQFF	TGTGCCAGCAGCTCCCCCACTAGCGGGAGCCGTGAGCAGTTCTTC
NA	TRBV18	TRBJ1-1	NA	CASSPREPTEAFF	TGTGCCAGCTCACCACGCGAGCCCACTGAAGCTTTCTTT
NA	TRBV6-1	TRBJ2-3	NA	CASSEWVEFTDTQYF	TGTGCCAGCAGTGAATGGGTGGAATTCACAGATACGCAGTATTTT
NA	TRBV9	TRBJ2-6	NA	CASSALRNRAGANVLTF	TGTGCCAGCAGCGCCCTTCGAAATCGGGCCGGGGCCAACGTCCTGACTTTC
NA	TRBV6-1	TRBJ1-1	NA	CASSAGGNTEAFF	TGTGCCAGCAGCGCGGGAGGAAACACTGAAGCTTTCTTT
TRBD2	TRBV15	TRBJ2-7	NA	CATVREASGRIGEQYF	TGTGCCACCGTAAGGGAGGCTAGCGGGAGGATCGGCGAGCAGTACTTC
TRBD1	TRBV30	TRBJ2-7	NA	CAWSVIEGQGTYEQYF	TGTGCCTGGAGTGTAATTGAGGGACAGGGGACCTACGAGCAGTACTTC
NA	TRBV27	TRBJ2-2	NA	CASSSRNTGELFF	TGTGCCAGCAGTAGTAGGAACACCGGGGAGCTGTTTTTT
TRBD2	TRBV28	TRBJ2-7	NA	CASRDPALAGGAYEQYF	TGTGCCAGCAGGGACCCGGCATTAGCGGGAGGGGCGTACGAGCAGTACTTC
NA	TRBV27	TRBJ2-5	once	CASSHKETQYF	TGTGCCAGCAGTCACAAAGAGACCCAGTACTTC
TRBD2	TRBV11-2	TRBJ2-5	NA	CASSLALAGTQETQYF	TGTGCCAGCAGCTTAGCCCTAGCGGGGACTCAAGAGACCCAGTACTTC
NA	TRBV28	TRBJ2-7	NA	CASSLKSSPGNEQYF	TGTGCCAGCAGTTTGAAGTCATCACCAGGGAACGAGCAGTACTTC
NA	TRBV11-3	TRBJ2-5	once	CASSYPGTYLGETQYF	TGTGCCAGCAGCTACCCCGGGACTTACTTAGGGGAGACCCAGTACTTC
TRBD1	TRBV27	TRBJ1-2	NA	CASSFRDRDYGYTF	TGTGCCAGCAGTTTCCGGGACAGGGACTATGGCTACACCTTC
TRBD1	TRBV2	TRBJ1-5	NA	CASRSIGTGDQPQHF	TGTGCCAGCAGGTCGATAGGGACAGGCGATCAGCCCCAGCATTTT
NA	TRBV21-1	TRBJ2-2	NA	CASSKKGKGGIKAGELFF	TGTGCCAGCAGCAAAAAGGGGAAGGGAGGGATCAAGGCCGGGGAGCTGTTTTTT
TRBD1	TRBV27	TRBJ2-3	NA	CASSLLRDRGTDTQYF	TGTGCCAGCAGTCTCCTCCGGGACAGGGGGACAGATACGCAGTATTTT
NA	TRBV7-9	TRBJ2-5	NA	CASSSETQYF	TGTGCCAGCAGCTCAGAGACCCAGTACTTC
NA	TRBV5-5	TRBJ2-5	NA	CASSLGQQETQYF	TGTGCCAGCAGCTTGGGGCAGCAAGAGACCCAGTACTTC
NA	TRBV7-2	TRBJ2-3	NA	CASSLRDTQYF	TGTGCCAGCAGCTTAAGAGATACGCAGTATTTT
NA	TRBV9	TRBJ1-4	NA	CASSVGGPGEKLFF	TGTGCCAGCAGCGTAGGGGGGCCGGGTGAAAAACTGTTTTTT